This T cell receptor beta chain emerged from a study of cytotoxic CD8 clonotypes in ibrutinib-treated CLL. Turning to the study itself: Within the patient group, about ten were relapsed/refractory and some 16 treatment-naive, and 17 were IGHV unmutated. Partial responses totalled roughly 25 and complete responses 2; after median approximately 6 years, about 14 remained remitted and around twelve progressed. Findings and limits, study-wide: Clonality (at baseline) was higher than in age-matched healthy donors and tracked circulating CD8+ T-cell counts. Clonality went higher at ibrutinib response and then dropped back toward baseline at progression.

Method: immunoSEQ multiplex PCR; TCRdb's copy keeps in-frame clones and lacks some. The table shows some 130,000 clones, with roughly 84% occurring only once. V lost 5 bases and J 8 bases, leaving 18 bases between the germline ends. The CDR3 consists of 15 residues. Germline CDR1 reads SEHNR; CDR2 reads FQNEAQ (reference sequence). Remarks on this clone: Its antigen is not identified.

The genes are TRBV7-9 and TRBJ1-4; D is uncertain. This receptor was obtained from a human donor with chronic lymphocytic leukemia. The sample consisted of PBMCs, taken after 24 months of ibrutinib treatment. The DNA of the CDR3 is TGTGCCAGCAGCCCCACCGGTCAACAAAAGGAAAAACTGTTTTTT. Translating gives CASSPTGQQKEKLFF.